Below are 3 T cell receptor beta chains sequenced from a single sample in a study of blood T cell repertoires in COVID-19 (dated by TCRdb to the early 2020s). The library was obtained by the immunoSEQ multiplex PCR assay. Held by TCRdb, this immuneACCESS table contains in-frame sequences only and omits some clones. Under half of the omission traces to an unresolved V gene where checked; the cause of the rest is unknown. In all, the sample holds some 350,000 clones, and about 90% of those were seen once. The ten largest make up 7% to 8% of the sample. Sample: peripheral blood. All receptors come from a woman in her 70s with COVID-19, enrolled during active disease.

The CDR3 sequence: CASSLVQLGTNEKLFF. The CDR3 coding sequence is TGTGCCAGCAGCTTGGTTCAACTGGGCACTAATGAAAAACTGTTTTTT. J is TRBJ1-4 and V is TRBV5-8; D is unresolved. The CDR3 contains 16 residues. V shed 0 bases and J shed 2 bases, with 11 bases lying between them. Germline V gene data show CDR1 as SGHTS and CDR2 as YDEGEE.

The chain carries TRBV24-1 and TRBJ2-3; the D is unclear. V lost 5 bases, J lost 3 bases, and 11 bases lay in between. This CDR3 spans 14 amino acids. Germline loops: CDR1 KGHDR, CDR2 SFDVKD. In DNA, the CDR3 is TGTGCCACCAGTGGAAGTATGCGTACAGATACGCAGTATTTT. It specifies CATSGSMRTDTQYF.

This rearrangement joins TRBV7-2 to TRBJ2-5; TRBD1 agrees at 7 bases. Germline V gene data show CDR1 as SGHTA and CDR2 as FQGNSA. V was pared by 3 bases and J by 2 bases, with 3 bases of the junction left unmatched. The CDR3 has 14 residues. CDR3 coding DNA: TGTGCCAGCAGCTTTAACAGGGGACAAGAGACCCAGTACTTC. Protein product: CASSFNRGQETQYF.